Listed below are T cell receptor beta chains from one sample, sequenced in a study of OX40 agonist ivuxolimab in advanced cancers. The assay was immunoSEQ multiplex PCR, and TCRdb's table has in-frame clones only and misses some. The sample holds some 75,000 clones, roughly 85% seen once. This specimen was CD4+ or CD8+ T cells sorted from blood, taken in a trial of the OX40 agonist ivuxolimab. The receptors derive from an adult with an advanced solid tumor such as melanoma, head and neck, liver or kidney cancer. Each CDR3 is given with its conserved first and last residue. The D gene is left open where the match is weak. A row's size may be missing; if present it is once, few, many or a size class.

v_call	d_call	cdr3_length	j_call	clone_size	cdr3_nt	cdr3_aa
TRBV9	TRBD2	15	TRBJ2-1	NA	TGTGCCAGCAGCGTACCGGGACTAGTAGGCAATGAGCAGTTCTTC	CASSVPGLVGNEQFF
TRBV5-4	TRBD2	16	TRBJ2-2	NA	TGTGCCAGCACCGAGGGGGGCGGGAGGGCCACCGGGGAGCTGTTTTTT	CASTEGGGRATGELFF
TRBV5-4	TRBD2	16	TRBJ2-3	NA	TGTGCCAGCAGCCATTCTAGCGGAGGGGCCACAGATACGCAGTATTTT	CASSHSSGGATDTQYF
TRBV5-1	NA	15	TRBJ1-6	NA	TGCGCCAGCAGCTCTGGACAAACAGGGAATTCACCCCTCCACTTT	CASSSGQTGNSPLHF
TRBV7-2	NA	16	TRBJ1-1	NA	TGTGCCAGCAGCTACATAGCAAGAGTTCCTAACACTGAAGCTTTCTTT	CASSYIARVPNTEAFF
TRBV6-6	NA	13	TRBJ1-1	NA	TGTGCCAGCAGTGGTGGAAGAAACACTGAAGCTTTCTTT	CASSGGRNTEAFF
TRBV9	TRBD1	21	TRBJ1-1	few	TGTGCCAGCAGCGTAAAGCCCCTAGGGGCCCTTTCTGGACAGGGCAACACTGAAGCTTTCTTT	CASSVKPLGALSGQGNTEAFF
TRBV5-1	TRBD2	15	TRBJ2-7	NA	TGCGCCAGCAGCTACTCACTAGCGAGGCCTTACGAGCAGTACTTC	CASSYSLARPYEQYF
TRBV7-9	NA	16	TRBJ2-5	NA	TGTGCCAGCAGCTTTCGATCGGCAGGAGTCCAAGAGACCCAGTACTTC	CASSFRSAGVQETQYF
TRBV6-6	NA	15	TRBJ2-7	NA	TGTGCCAGCAGTACCACGGGGCGCAGCTCCTACGAGCAGTACTTC	CASSTTGRSSYEQYF
TRBV19	NA	14	TRBJ2-1	NA	TGTGCCAGTGGAAGACTAGTTCAAAGCAATGAGCAGTTCTTC	CASGRLVQSNEQFF
TRBV7-2	NA	15	TRBJ1-2	once	TGTGCCAGCAGCCTAGACCCCGGTAGGGGCTATGGCTACACCTTC	CASSLDPGRGYGYTF
TRBV18	TRBD1	18	TRBJ2-1	NA	TGTGCCAGCTCACCTTCTGGGCCCGCAGGGGGCGGAAGGGATGAGCAGTTCTTC	CASSPSGPAGGGRDEQFF
TRBV7-3	TRBD2	16	TRBJ2-1	NA	TGTGCCAGCAGCTTAAGAGGCGGGAGCTCCTACAATGAGCAGTTCTTC	CASSLRGGSSYNEQFF